The 16 T cell receptor beta chains presented below share a single source sample, sequenced in a study of T cells in Graves' hyperthyroidism and ophthalmopathy. Template material for amplifying TCR beta CDR3 regions consisted of RNA transcripts. RT-PCR in the first round (using the HTBI primer set) targeted the TCR CDR3. TCRdb reanalysed the multiplex PCR reads using MiXCR and keeps one entry per CDR3 protein. There are around 340,000 distinct CDR3 sequences in the sample; 15% to 20% occur only once, and roughly a sixth lies in the top ten. Sequenced material: blood. These receptors were taken from a woman aged 40 to 50 with Graves' ophthalmopathy.

This clonotype was found many times. The chain employs TRBV6-5 and TRBJ2-7, with TRBD1 matching 8 bases. Looked up from germline, CDR1 is MNHEY and CDR2 is SVGAGI. The J segment lost 3 bases and the V segment lost 4 bases, leaving 8 bases of the junction unmatched. CDR3 size: 15 residues. CDR3 residues: CASSSHRGVVYEQYF. The DNA for the CDR3 is TGTGCCAGCAGTTCCCACAGGGGGGTAGTCTACGAGCAGTACTTC.

To note about this clonotype: A much larger clone lies one base from this, so it may be a read error. The CDR3 carries no conserved terminal phenylalanine or tryptophan, so it likely arises from a read error. The V gene is TRBV24-1, the J gene TRBJ1-2; D remains ambiguous. The CDR3 length is 14 residues. Trimming stripped 2 bases from V and 4 bases from J, with 10 bases between. Germline V lookup: CDR1 KGHDR, CDR2 SFDVKD. CDR3 loop: CATSDSLRGYGYTL. The DNA for the CDR3 is TGTGCCACCAGTGATTCCCTCCGAGGCTATGGCTACACCCTC.

At least ten counts were recorded for this clonotype. As the CDR3 is not closed by the conserved phenylalanine or tryptophan, this likely results from a read error. The rearrangement uses TRBV19 and TRBJ1-5; TRBD1 matches at 7 bases. V was clipped by 6 bases and J by 7 bases; unmatched bases: 9. There are 14 residues in the CDR3. Germline values: CDR1 LNHDA, CDR2 SQIVND (reference sequence). CDR3: CASSLTGAGQPQHL. For the CDR3, the DNA is TGTGCCAGTAGCCTAACAGGGGCTGGACAGCCCCAGCATCTT.

V gene TRBV7-2 combines with J gene TRBJ2-7, with D unresolved. V lost 2 bases, J lost 6 bases, and 14 bases lay in between. Germline V gene data show CDR1 as SGHTA and CDR2 as FQGNSA. The CDR3 is made up of 14 amino acids. The DNA of the CDR3 is TGTGCCAGCAGCTTAAATGCGTTCCCCCCCGAGCAGTACTTC. It codes for CASSLNAFPPEQYF.

This clonotype was detected many times. The CDR3 DNA reads as TGTGCCTGGAGCCACCCTGACGGTAACTACGAGCAGTACTTC. Translation: CAWSHPDGNYEQYF. The chain uses TRBV30 and TRBJ2-7, with D hard to call. V lost 3 bases to trimming and J lost 3 bases, with 15 bases between them. The CDR3 runs 14 residues. From germline, CDR1 is GTSNPN and CDR2 SVGIG (reference sequence).

In its sample, this clonotype was seen many times. V is TRBV9 and J is TRBJ2-2; a possible D gene is TRBD2 (6 bases). CDR3 length: 17 residues. Between the trimmed V and J ends, which lost 3 bases and 3 bases, there was a span of 18 bases. CDR1 and CDR2 from the germline V gene are SGDLS and YYNGEE. CDR3 nucleotides: TGTGCCAGCAGCGGGAGGGCCGGGAGCGATTACACCGGGGAGCTGTTTTTT. Its protein is CASSGRAGSDYTGELFF.

A note on this clonotype: It may be a read error: a sequence one base away is much more abundant. This chain uses TRBV18 with TRBJ2-4, with D possibly TRBD2 on 5 matching bases. The CDR3 loop spans 14 amino acids. Germline CDR1 reads KGHSH; CDR2 reads LQKENI. CDR3 nucleotides: TGTGCCAGCTCACCTTTGGCCGGGGATGTCATTCAGAACTTC. Translating gives CASSPLAGDVIQNF. The entire variable domain, with the rest obtained from reference TRBV18 and TRBJ2-4, is as follows: NAGVMQNPRHLVRRRGQEARLRCSPMKGHSHVYWYRQLPEEGLKFMVYLQKENIIDESGMPKERFSAEFPKEGPSILRIQQVVRGDSAAYFCASSPLAGDVIQNFGAGTRLSVL.

This clonotype was found a few times. The chain recombines TRBV12-3 or TRBV12-4 with TRBJ2-5, with a tentative D call TRBD1 (5 bases). Trimming pared 1 base from V and 3 bases from J, leaving 9 bases between. The CDR3 extends over 14 amino acids. The CDR3 nucleotides are TGTGCCAGCAGTTTAGGGGGCGCGGAAGAGACCCAGTACTTC. The encoded protein is CASSLGGAEETQYF.

The chain joins TRBV12-3 or TRBV12-4 to TRBJ2-7; D perhaps matches TRBD1 (6 bases). V gave up 3 bases and J gave up 5 bases, with 17 bases separating them. CDR3 size: 15 residues. The CDR3 loop is CASSLTGVSANEQYF. CDR3 coding DNA: TGTGCCAGCAGTTTGACAGGTGTTAGCGCGAACGAGCAGTACTTC.

In its sample, this clonotype was seen many times. V gene TRBV12-3 or TRBV12-4 combines with J gene TRBJ1-5; tentatively, D is TRBD1 (5 bases). Between the trimmed V and J ends, which lost 0 bases and 9 bases, there was a span of 15 bases. This CDR3 is 15 amino acids long. The chain's CDR3 is CASSLAGARDLPQHF. CDR3 nucleotide sequence: TGTGCCAGCAGTTTAGCAGGGGCCAGGGACCTGCCCCAGCATTTT.

The chain uses TRBV4-1 and TRBJ2-7; 11 bases match TRBD2. The CDR3 is 16 residues long. Germline CDR1 and CDR2: MGHRA and YSYEKL. With 0 bases clipped from V and 2 bases from J, the junction kept 3 bases outside the gene matches. The CDR3 coding sequence is TGCGCCAGCAGCCAAGATAAACTAGCGGGGGCCTACGAGCAGTACTTC. This codes for CASSQDKLAGAYEQYF.

As concerns this clonotype: The junction shows a germline mismatch at one end, possibly a read error. The V call is TRBV7-3, the J call TRBJ2-2; D is possibly TRBD2 (5 bases). Germline CDR1 reads SGHTA; CDR2 reads FQGTGA. CDR3 length equals 14 residues. This CDR3 reads CASSPVGYTGELSF. CDR3 nucleotides: TGTGCCAGCAGCCCGGTGGGTTACACCGGGGAGCTGTCTTTT.

V is TRBV7-9 and J is TRBJ2-7; 7 nucleotides match TRBD1. After removal of 2 bases from V and 6 bases from J, the junction contained 4 bases not matched to a gene. Germline CDR1 is SEHNR and CDR2 is FQNEAQ (reference sequence). This CDR3 comprises 13 residues. The CDR3 loop is CASSLTGDTEQYF. CDR3 in DNA: TGTGCCAGCAGCTTAACAGGGGACACCGAGCAGTACTTC. Full variable domain (missing parts from reference TRBV7-9 and TRBJ2-7): DTGVSQNPRHKITKRGQNVTFRCDPISEHNRLYWYRQTLGQGPEFLTYFQNEAQLEKSRLLSDRFSAERPKGSFSTLEIQRTEQGDSAMYLCASSLTGDTEQYFGPGTRLTVT.

This clonotype has a count of ten or more. This sequence joins TRBV5-1 and TRBJ2-2; D gene ambiguous. Germline assignment: CDR1 SGHRS and CDR2 YFSETQ. This CDR3 is 12 amino acids long. The germline V and J ends were trimmed by 6 bases and 6 bases, with 9 bases remaining between them. Here the CDR3 DNA reads TGCGCCAGCAACAGAAACCCCGGGGAGCTGTTTTTT. It codes for CASNRNPGELFF.

This clonotype was seen many times. One end of the junction is discordant with germline, which a read error may explain. The chain recombines TRBV28 with TRBJ1-1, with D unresolved. Germline V CDR1 and CDR2: MDHEN, SYDVKM. There are 12 residues in the CDR3. The CDR3 loop is CAGSITGYQAFF. The DNA of the CDR3 is TGTGCCGGCAGTATTACTGGGTATCAAGCTTTCTTT.

This chain links TRBV6-2 or TRBV6-3 with TRBJ2-7; 9 bases are a match to TRBD2. The CDR3 spans 13 residues. CDR1 is MNHEY, CDR2 SVGEGT, per germline. Unmatched junction bases numbered 3, after V lost 4 bases and J lost 5 bases. Here the CDR3 reads CASSLAGVNEQYF. The CDR3 coding sequence is TGTGCCAGCAGTTTAGCGGGAGTCAACGAGCAGTACTTC.